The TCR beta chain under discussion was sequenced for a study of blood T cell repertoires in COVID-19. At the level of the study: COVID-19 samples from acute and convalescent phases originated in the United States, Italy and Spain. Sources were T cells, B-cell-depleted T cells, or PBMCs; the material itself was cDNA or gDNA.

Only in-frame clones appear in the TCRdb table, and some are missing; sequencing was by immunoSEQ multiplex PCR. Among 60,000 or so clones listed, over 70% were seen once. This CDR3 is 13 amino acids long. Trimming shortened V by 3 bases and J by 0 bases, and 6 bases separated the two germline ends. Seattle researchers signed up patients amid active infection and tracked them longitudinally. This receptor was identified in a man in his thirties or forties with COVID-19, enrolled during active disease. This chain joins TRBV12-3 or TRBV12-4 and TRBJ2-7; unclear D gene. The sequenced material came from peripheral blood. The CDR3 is CASSFHSSYEQYF. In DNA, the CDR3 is TGTGCCAGCAGTTTTCACAGCTCCTACGAGCAGTACTTC.